Each of the 20 T cell receptor beta chains below was sequenced from the same sample in a study of T cell changes during pregnancy in multiple sclerosis. TCRdb's copy holds only in-frame clones and misses some; the assay was immunoSEQ multiplex PCR. The repertoire holds 69,000 or so clones, with roughly nine tenths as singletons. The sample was CD4+ T cells from peripheral blood mononuclear cells, taken in the third trimester of pregnancy. These receptor sequences come from a female donor in good health, enrolled as a control in a pregnancy study.

The chain employs TRBV7-8 and TRBJ2-5; D may be TRBD1 (5 bases). CDR1 and CDR2 (germline): SGHVS, FQNEAQ. V shed 4 bases and J shed 3 bases, with 15 bases lying between them. The CDR3 is made up of 15 amino acids. This CDR3 reads CASSSSQEYKETQYF. CDR3 nucleotides: TGTGCCAGCAGCTCGTCACAGGAGTACAAAGAGACCCAGTACTTC. Combining the CDR3 with reference TRBV7-8 and TRBJ2-5 gives the whole variable domain GAGVSQSPRYKVAKRGQDVALRCDPISGHVSLFWYQQALGQGPEFLTYFQNEAQLDKSGLPSDRFFAERPEGSVSTLKIQRTQQEDSAVYLCASSSSQEYKETQYFGPGTRLLVL.

The chain combines TRBV25-1 with TRBJ2-2, with D maybe TRBD2 (5 bases). There are 15 residues in the CDR3. The ends were cut back, 1 base at V and 8 bases at J, with 14 bases in the middle. Germline-derived CDR1 and CDR2 are MGHDK and SYGVNS. For the CDR3, the DNA is TGTGCCAGCAGTGAATTAGGGAGCGGTGCGGGGGAGCTGTTTTTT. Translated: CASSELGSGAGELFF.

The chain uses TRBV5-1 and TRBJ1-2; 9 nucleotides agree with TRBD1. The germline gives CDR1 SGHRS, CDR2 YFSETQ. This CDR3 is built from 14 residues. Trimming removed 4 bases from V and 8 bases from J; junction bases left unmatched: 9. The CDR3 protein is CASSVGQGLGGYTF. In DNA form, the CDR3 reads TGCGCCAGCAGCGTGGGACAGGGCTTGGGAGGCTACACCTTC.

The chain joins TRBV9 to TRBJ1-1; D might be TRBD1 (6 bases). CDR1 is SGDLS, CDR2 YYNGEE, per germline. This CDR3 comprises 15 residues. The germline V and J ends were trimmed by 4 bases and 0 bases, with 13 bases remaining between them. CDR3 region: CASSRPGTLNTEAFF. Written as DNA, the CDR3 is TGTGCCAGCAGCCGTCCCGGGACATTGAACACTGAAGCTTTCTTT.

The chain couples TRBV4-2 to TRBJ2-1; D might be TRBD2 (5 bases). V was shortened by 2 bases and J by 4 bases, with 12 bases between the two germline ends. Germline V lookup: CDR1 LGHNA, CDR2 YNFKEQ. This CDR3 contains 15 residues. CDR3 nucleotide sequence: TGTGCCAGCAGCCAAATCACAGCGGATTACAATGAGCAGTTCTTC. Protein product: CASSQITADYNEQFF.

In its sample, this clone was seen once. The chain couples TRBV7-3 to TRBJ2-3; D is possibly TRBD1 (5 bases). V was pared by 2 bases and J by 3 bases, with 6 bases between. Germline-derived CDR1 and CDR2 are SGHTA and FQGTGA. CDR3 length: 13 amino acids. DNA of the CDR3: TGTGCCAGCAGCTTACAGGGAACAGATACGCAGTATTTT. Amino acids: CASSLQGTDTQYF. Looking up the rest from reference TRBV7-3 and TRBJ2-3 gives the full variable domain: GAGVSQTPSNKVTEKGKYVELRCDPISGHTALYWYRQSLGQGPEFLIYFQGTGAADDSGLPNDRFFAVRPEGSVSTLKIQRTERGDSAVYLCASSLQGTDTQYFGPGTRLTVL.

The chain carries TRBV27 and TRBJ2-3, with 14 bases lining up with TRBD2. Germline V gene data show CDR1 as MNHEY and CDR2 as SMNVEV (reference sequence). Germline trimming cut 5 bases from V and 0 bases from J; bases unmatched to any gene: 7. The CDR3 consists of 18 residues. CDR3 sequence (DNA): TGTGCCAGCAGTCTCGGACTAGCGGGGGGACGTAGCACAGATACGCAGTATTTT. It yields the protein CASSLGLAGGRSTDTQYF.

The chain carries TRBV19 and TRBJ1-2; D is undetermined. From germline, CDR1 is LNHDA and CDR2 SQIVND (reference sequence). The ends were cut back, 5 bases at V and 7 bases at J, with 17 bases in the middle. The CDR3 is made up of 14 amino acids. The CDR3 DNA reads as TGTGCCAGTAGTCAAACACCTCCCGTAGCTGGCTACACCTTC. This translates into CASSQTPPVAGYTF. The full variable domain, rest sourced from reference TRBV19 and TRBJ1-2, is DGGITQSPKYLFRKEGQNVTLSCEQNLNHDAMYWYRQDPGQGLRLIYYSQIVNDFQKGDIAEGYSVSREKKESFPLTVTSAQKNPTAFYLCASSQTPPVAGYTFGSGTRLTVV.

The rearrangement uses TRBV4-1 and TRBJ2-7, with 9 bases aligning to TRBD1. Germline CDR1 reads MGHRA; CDR2 reads YSYEKL. This CDR3 comprises 22 residues. J gave up 4 bases and V 2 bases, and 27 bases lay outside the gene matches. CDR3 sequence (DNA): TGCGCCAGCAGCCAAAAAATCCTAAAGCCTAGGGGCCAGGACAGGGGAGCGTACGAGCAGTACTTC. The encoded protein is CASSQKILKPRGQDRGAYEQYF.

The V call is TRBV6-5, the J call TRBJ1-1, with D possibly TRBD1 on 6 matching bases. Germline loops: CDR1 MNHEY, CDR2 SVGAGI. V was cut by 6 bases and J by 0 bases, with 14 bases left in between. CDR3 length equals 15 residues. The CDR3, as DNA: TGTGCCAGCAGACTCAGGACAGCCATGAACACTGAAGCTTTCTTT. As protein: CASRLRTAMNTEAFF.

This clone has just one count. This chain connects TRBV5-4 to TRBJ1-1; the D gene is possibly TRBD1 (6 bases). V lost 4 bases and J lost 5, with 15 bases in between. The length of the CDR3 is 14 residues. Germline loops: CDR1 SGHNT, CDR2 YYREEE (reference sequence). CDR3 loop: CASSGGGLRTEAFF. The CDR3 nucleotides are TGTGCCAGCAGCGGGGGGGGCCTTAGGACTGAAGCTTTCTTT.

Only one count was recorded for this clone. V is TRBV6-5 and J is TRBJ1-1; possibly TRBD1 for D (5 bases). Germline V lookup: CDR1 MNHEY, CDR2 SVGAGI. The CDR3 length is 15 residues. The V gene lost 2 bases and the J gene lost 1 base, with 11 bases spanning the gap. The CDR3 bases are TGTGCCAGCAGTTACGTGTTCGGGGGGAACACTGAAGCTTTCTTT. This translates into CASSYVFGGNTEAFF.

The J gene is TRBJ2-5, the V gene TRBV5-4, with TRBD2 as a possible D gene (6 bases). The length of the CDR3 is 17 residues. CDR1 is SGHNT, CDR2 YYREEE, per germline (reference sequence). V lost 0 bases and J 3 bases, leaving 18 bases between the germline ends. This chain's CDR3 is CASSLAWGDFTEETQYF. The CDR3, as DNA: TGTGCCAGCAGCTTGGCCTGGGGGGATTTTACAGAAGAGACCCAGTACTTC.

The rearrangement uses TRBV11-3 and TRBJ2-7, with D tentatively TRBD2 (6 bases). The CDR3 sequence is 14 residues long. Trimming removed 7 bases from V and 3 bases from J, with 16 bases in between. Germline V gene data show CDR1 as SGHNT and CDR2 as YENEEA. CDR3 protein: CASKGPTRDYEQYF. For the CDR3, the DNA is TGTGCCAGCAAGGGCCCCACGCGGGACTACGAGCAGTACTTC.

V gene TRBV18 combines with J gene TRBJ1-5, with 9 bases lining up with TRBD1. Looked up from germline, CDR1 is KGHSH and CDR2 is LQKENI. This CDR3 contains 16 residues. The ends lost 6 bases at V and 6 bases at J; junction bases unmatched: 12. CDR3 loop: CASSLSGTGNSQPQHF. CDR3 nucleotides: TGTGCCAGCTCTCTCTCCGGGACAGGGAATAGTCAGCCCCAGCATTTT.

The chain recombines TRBV7-2 with TRBJ1-1, with unresolved D. Trimming took off 5 bases at V and 1 base at J, with 14 bases between the two ends. CDR3 length: 15 residues. Germline values: CDR1 SGHTA, CDR2 FQGNSA. This CDR3 reads CASSLVAGANTEAFF. CDR3 nucleotide sequence: TGTGCCAGCAGCCTAGTTGCGGGCGCGAACACTGAAGCTTTCTTT.

The rearrangement joins TRBV7-3 to TRBJ2-3; no definite D call. The germline V gene encodes CDR1 SGHTA and CDR2 FQGTGA. Trimming removed 6 bases from V and 2 bases from J, with 6 bases in between. The CDR3 length is 12 residues. The CDR3 spells CASRGVTDTQYF. CDR3 coding DNA: TGTGCCAGCAGGGGCGTCACAGATACGCAGTATTTT. Supplemented by reference TRBV7-3 and TRBJ2-3, the full variable domain reads GAGVSQTPSNKVTEKGKYVELRCDPISGHTALYWYRQSLGQGPEFLIYFQGTGAADDSGLPNDRFFAVRPEGSVSTLKIQRTERGDSAVYLCASRGVTDTQYFGPGTRLTVL.

This chain links TRBV30 with TRBJ1-2; 10 positions match TRBD1. The CDR3 runs to 13 residues. V was pared by 5 bases and J by 6 bases, with 6 bases of the junction left unmatched. Germline CDR1 GTSNPN, CDR2 SVGIG (reference sequence). The CDR3 nucleotides are TGTGCCTGGCTGACAGGGGGCAACAATGGCTACACCTTC. Its protein is CAWLTGGNNGYTF.

The V and J genes are TRBV6-5 and TRBJ1-1, with TRBD1 identical over 8 bases. The germline gives CDR1 MNHEY, CDR2 SVGAGI. CDR3 length: 16 amino acids. The V segment lost 2 bases and the J segment 4 bases; nucleotides outside the gene matches: 9. The chain's CDR3 is CASSYDSGTGSTEAFF. CDR3 DNA sequence: TGTGCCAGCAGTTACGACTCCGGGACAGGATCCACTGAAGCTTTCTTT.

V is TRBV7-9 and J is TRBJ2-7; possibly TRBD1 for D (5 bases). This CDR3 is built from 12 residues. Trimming removed 5 bases at V and 4 bases at J, with 9 bases between. Germline V gene sequence: CDR1 SEHNR, CDR2 FQNEAQ (reference sequence). The CDR3, as DNA: TGTGCCAGCAGCCCTACAGGTTACGAGCAGTACTTC. It codes for CASSPTGYEQYF.